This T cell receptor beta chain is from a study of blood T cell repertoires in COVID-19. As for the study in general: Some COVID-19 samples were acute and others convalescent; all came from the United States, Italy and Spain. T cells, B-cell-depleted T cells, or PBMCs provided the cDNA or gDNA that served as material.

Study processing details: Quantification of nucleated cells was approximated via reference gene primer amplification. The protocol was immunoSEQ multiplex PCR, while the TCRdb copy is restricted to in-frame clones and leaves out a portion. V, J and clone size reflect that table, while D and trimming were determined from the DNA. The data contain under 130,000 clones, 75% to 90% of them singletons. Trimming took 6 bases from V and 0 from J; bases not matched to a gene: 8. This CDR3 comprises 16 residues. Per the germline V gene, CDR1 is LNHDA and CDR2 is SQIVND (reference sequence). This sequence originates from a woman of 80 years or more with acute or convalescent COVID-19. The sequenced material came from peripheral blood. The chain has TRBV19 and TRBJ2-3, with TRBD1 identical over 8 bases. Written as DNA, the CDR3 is TGTGCCAGTAGCCCTGAGACAGGGGCAAGCACAGATACGCAGTATTTT. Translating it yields CASSPETGASTDTQYF.